Each of the 28 T cell receptor beta chains below was sequenced from the same sample in a study of blood T cell repertoires in COVID-19. TCRdb's copy holds only in-frame clones and misses some; the assay was immunoSEQ multiplex PCR. The table records some 200,000 clones, about 88% of them present only once. Sequencing input: PBMCs or T cells enriched from blood (not recorded which). Receptor source: a woman younger than 30 who had recovered from COVID-19.

This chain uses TRBV28 with TRBJ1-5; 7 nucleotides agree with TRBD1. Germline V CDR1 and CDR2: MDHEN, SYDVKM. The CDR3 is made up of 15 amino acids. J gave up 4 bases and V 6 bases, and 9 bases lay outside the gene matches. CDR3 amino acids: CASSQTGTDNQPQHF. CDR3 nucleotides: TGTGCCAGCAGCCAAACCGGGACAGATAATCAGCCCCAGCATTTT.

The chain is built from TRBV24-1 and TRBJ2-7; 11 bases agree with TRBD2. V dropped 3 bases and J dropped 4; count of bases not matched to a gene: 4. The CDR3 consists of 15 residues. Germline values: CDR1 KGHDR, CDR2 SFDVKD. Here the CDR3 DNA reads TGTGCCACCAGTGATAGTCGGACTAGCGGGTACGAGCAGTACTTC. Encoded protein: CATSDSRTSGYEQYF.

The chain couples TRBV2 to TRBJ2-7, with 9 positions matching TRBD2. This CDR3 is built from 15 residues. The junction had 5 bases not matched to a gene; V was cut back by 3 bases and J by 2 bases. Germline assignment: CDR1 SNHLY and CDR2 FYNNEI. This CDR3 reads CASSDSGRTTYEQYF. CDR3 nucleotides: TGTGCCAGCAGTGACAGCGGGAGGACCACCTACGAGCAGTACTTC.

The chain carries TRBV4-1 and TRBJ1-3, with 8 nucleotides matching TRBD1. Losses at the gene ends were 5 bases for V and 4 bases for J; bases not matched to a gene: 13. In germline, CDR1 is MGHRA, CDR2 YSYEKL. The length of the CDR3 is 17 residues. CDR3 in DNA: TGCGCCAGCAGCAGACAGGGGTTAGTCCTCGGCGGAAACACCATATATTTT. Translation: CASSRQGLVLGGNTIYF.

J is TRBJ1-5 and V is TRBV2; a weak D match, TRBD1 (5 bases). The V and J ends lost 8 bases and 1 base respectively, with 9 bases between them. CDR3 length: 13 residues. CDR1 SNHLY and CDR2 FYNNEI come from the germline V gene. CDR3 loop: CASRGSSNQPQHF. The CDR3 nucleotides are TGTGCCAGCCGGGGGTCGAGCAATCAGCCCCAGCATTTT.

This clone was counted between two and nine times. The V and J genes are TRBV4-3 and TRBJ2-7, with 9 nucleotides matching TRBD1. CDR1 LGHNA and CDR2 YSLEER come from the germline V gene. Trimming took 4 bases from V and 4 from J; bases not matched to a gene: 5. The CDR3 is 14 residues long. The DNA of the CDR3 is TGCGCCAGCAGCCTTGGACAGGGGCCTTACGAGCAGTACTTC. Its protein is CASSLGQGPYEQYF.

Comment on this clone: The junction shows a germline mismatch at one end, possibly a read error. Within the sample, other DNA sequences also encode this same CDR3. This chain connects TRBV4-1 to TRBJ2-1; possibly TRBD1 for D (6 bases). CDR1 and CDR2 from the germline V gene are MGHRA and YSYEKL. This CDR3 has 15 residues. This CDR3 reads CASSQDLGARNEQFF. CDR3 in DNA: TGTGCCAGCAGCCAAGATTTGGGGGCGAGGAATGAGCAGTTCTTC.

J is TRBJ2-3 and V is TRBV4-2; 10 nucleotides match TRBD2. This CDR3 contains 20 residues. CDR1 is LGHNA, CDR2 YNFKEQ, per germline. V was clipped by 0 bases and J by 6 bases; unmatched bases: 18. The CDR3 loop is CASSQDWAASGSLLGDTQYF. In DNA, the CDR3 is TGTGCCAGCAGCCAAGATTGGGCGGCTAGCGGGAGCTTATTAGGTGATACGCAGTATTTT.

The chain recombines TRBV29-1 with TRBJ2-7, with 11 bases identical to TRBD2. The CDR3 loop spans 14 amino acids. V lost 5 bases, J lost 5 bases, and 8 bases stayed unmatched. CDR1 SQVTM and CDR2 ANQGSEA come from the germline V gene. CDR3 amino acids: CSVILAGAKDEQYF. The DNA for the CDR3 is TGCAGCGTTATACTAGCGGGAGCAAAGGACGAGCAGTACTTC.

This clone was seen just once. This sequence joins TRBV6-6 and TRBJ1-2; D remains unclear. The CDR3 runs to 15 residues. Germline CDR1 MNHNY, CDR2 SVGAGI (reference sequence). The V end lost 2 bases, the J end lost 3 bases, and 13 bases lay between the germline ends. CDR3 region: CASSYGGSSYYGYTF. In nucleotides, the CDR3 is TGTGCCAGCAGTTACGGAGGGAGTTCTTACTATGGCTACACCTTC.

The rearrangement joins TRBV4-1 to TRBJ1-5, with 7 nucleotides matching TRBD1. V was clipped by 1 base and J by 4 bases; unmatched bases: 10. Per the germline V gene, CDR1 is MGHRA and CDR2 is YSYEKL. CDR3 size: 17 residues. The CDR3 spells CASSQVSGTELNQPQHF. The DNA for the CDR3 is TGCGCCAGCAGCCAAGTATCTGGGACAGAGTTGAATCAGCCCCAGCATTTT.

J is TRBJ1-2 and V is TRBV4-1; D perhaps matches TRBD1 (6 bases). Trimming left V 4 bases short and J 2 bases short, with 11 bases between. The CDR3 is 14 amino acids. CDR1 and CDR2 (germline): MGHRA, YSYEKL. CDR3 region: CASSLKGENYGYTF. The DNA of the CDR3 is TGCGCCAGCAGCCTAAAGGGGGAGAACTATGGCTACACCTTC.

This chain joins TRBV30 and TRBJ2-2, with a tentative D call TRBD2 (5 bases). V gave up 0 bases and J gave up 3 bases, with 14 bases separating them. This CDR3 has 16 residues. Per the germline V gene, CDR1 is GTSNPN and CDR2 is SVGIG (reference sequence). In nucleotides, the CDR3 is TGTGCCTGGAGTGTGAGGGCGCCAGGCCACACCGGGGAGCTGTTTTTT. This gives the protein CAWSVRAPGHTGELFF.

This clone was detected only a few times. The V call is TRBV24-1, the J call TRBJ2-1; D not resolved. The germline gives CDR1 KGHDR, CDR2 SFDVKD. V was cut by 4 bases and J by 5 bases, with 11 bases left in between. This CDR3 has 14 amino acids. In nucleotides, the CDR3 is TGTGCCACCAGTGAGCAGACTGACCACAATGAGCAGTTCTTC. Protein: CATSEQTDHNEQFF.

This sequence joins TRBV9 and TRBJ2-3; tentatively, D is TRBD1 (6 bases). Trimming stripped 0 bases from V and 0 bases from J, with 8 bases between. This CDR3 spans 15 amino acids. From germline, CDR1 is SGDLS and CDR2 YYNGEE. As DNA, the CDR3 is TGTGCCAGCAGCGTAGCCAGGGGAAGCACAGATACGCAGTATTTT. Its translation is CASSVARGSTDTQYF.

V is TRBV5-1 and J is TRBJ2-7; possible D gene TRBD2, 5 bases. The CDR3 has 15 amino acids. Germline CDR1 reads SGHRS; CDR2 reads YFSETQ. Deletions cut 4 bases from V and 0 bases from J, with 14 bases between. The chain's CDR3 is CASSRSGDLSYEQYF. The CDR3 DNA reads as TGCGCCAGCAGCCGAAGCGGCGACCTCTCCTACGAGCAGTACTTC.

This chain uses TRBV27 with TRBJ2-1; D call uncertain. CDR1 MNHEY and CDR2 SMNVEV come from the germline V gene (reference sequence). The CDR3 is 14 amino acids. V lost 4 bases, J lost 4 bases, and 11 bases lay in between. This chain's CDR3 is CASSYRSMYNEQFF. The CDR3 region has the DNA TGTGCCAGCAGTTATAGGAGCATGTACAATGAGCAGTTCTTC.

V usage is TRBV5-4 and J usage is TRBJ2-2; 14 positions agree with TRBD2. This CDR3 has 16 amino acids. Germline lookup yields CDR1 SGHNT and CDR2 YYREEE (reference sequence). Unmatched junction bases numbered 5, after V lost 4 bases and J lost 6 bases. CDR3 sequence: CASSPTSGRAAGELFF. CDR3 DNA sequence: TGTGCCAGCAGCCCGACTAGCGGGAGGGCCGCCGGGGAGCTGTTTTTT.

The chain recombines TRBV7-9 with TRBJ2-1; 14 nucleotides agree with TRBD2. The CDR3 consists of 15 residues. Germline trimming cut 4 bases from V and 6 bases from J; bases unmatched to any gene: 2. Germline V gene sequence: CDR1 SEHNR, CDR2 FQNEAQ (reference sequence). In DNA form, the CDR3 reads TGTGCCAGCAGCTCGGGACTAGCGGGAGCCAATGAGCAGTTCTTC. Its translation is CASSSGLAGANEQFF.

The V gene is TRBV18, the J gene TRBJ1-1; D is possibly TRBD1 (6 bases). Germline V gene lookup returns CDR1 KGHSH and CDR2 LQKENI. The CDR3 has 14 amino acids. The ends were cut back, 4 bases at V and 1 base at J, with 10 bases in the middle. Here the CDR3 reads CASSLRDKNTEAFF. The CDR3 DNA sequence: TGTGCCAGCTCACTCCGGGACAAGAACACTGAAGCTTTCTTT.

This chain connects TRBV2 to TRBJ1-4; a possible D gene is TRBD1 (6 bases). The germline gives CDR1 SNHLY, CDR2 FYNNEI. With 6 bases removed from V and 7 bases from J, the gap between germline ends came to 6 bases. The CDR3 is made up of 11 amino acids. The CDR3: CASRGGEKLFF. DNA for the CDR3: TGTGCCAGCAGAGGGGGTGAAAAACTGTTTTTT.

V usage is TRBV7-9 and J usage is TRBJ1-5; 7 bases are shared with TRBD1. CDR3 length equals 13 residues. Trimming cost V 8 bases and J 8 bases; bases outside gene matches: 9. Germline V gene data show CDR1 as SEHNR and CDR2 as FQNEAQ (reference sequence). The CDR3, as DNA: TGTGCCAGCCAGGGACAGCTTGAAGAGCCCCAGCATTTT. Amino acid sequence: CASQGQLEEPQHF.

The rearrangement joins TRBV2 to TRBJ1-5; D is unclear. Germline V lookup: CDR1 SNHLY, CDR2 FYNNEI. This CDR3 has 14 amino acids. V lost 4 bases to trimming and J lost 4 bases, with 11 bases between them. CDR3 DNA: TGTGCCAGCAGTGTCTTGGCGGTGAATCAGCCCCAGCATTTT. Translation gives CASSVLAVNQPQHF.

This chain connects TRBV2 to TRBJ2-7, with D unresolved. The germline V gene has CDR1 SNHLY and CDR2 FYNNEI. Trimming took 6 bases from V and 3 from J, leaving 6 bases between them. The CDR3 is 11 amino acids. The CDR3 region has the DNA TGTGCCAGCAGAGCCTACTACGAGCAGTACTTC. As protein: CASRAYYEQYF.

This chain uses TRBV27 with TRBJ2-7; no firm D call. V was clipped by 2 bases and J by 2 bases, with 10 bases between them. Germline V gives CDR1 MNHEY, CDR2 SMNVEV (reference sequence). The CDR3 loop spans 14 amino acids. The CDR3 here is CASSLIPSAYEQYF. In nucleotides, the CDR3 is TGTGCCAGCAGTTTAATACCGAGTGCCTACGAGCAGTACTTC.

The genes are TRBV5-1 and TRBJ2-3; a possible D gene is TRBD2 (6 bases). V lost 3 bases and J lost 3, with 11 bases in between. The CDR3 consists of 14 residues. Looked up from germline, CDR1 is SGHRS and CDR2 is YFSETQ. In DNA form, the CDR3 reads TGCGCCAGCAGCTCAGGAGGGCCTACAGATACGCAGTATTTT. It is translated as CASSSGGPTDTQYF. The entire variable domain, with the rest obtained from reference TRBV5-1 and TRBJ2-3, is as follows: KAGVTQTPRYLIKTRGQQVTLSCSPISGHRSVSWYQQTPGQGLQFLFEYFSETQRNKGNFPGRFSGRQFSNSRSEMNVSTLELGDSALYLCASSSGGPTDTQYFGPGTRLTVL.

V and J are TRBV10-2 and TRBJ1-1, with no clear D. CDR3 length: 13 amino acids. Per germline, CDR1 WSHSY and CDR2 SAAADI. V lost 6 bases, J lost 4 bases, and 12 bases lay in between. The CDR3 region is CASRAEAGTEAFF. In DNA form, the CDR3 reads TGCGCCAGCAGGGCAGAGGCGGGCACTGAAGCTTTCTTT.

This chain links TRBV5-4 with TRBJ1-1; possibly TRBD1 for D (5 bases). The CDR3 extends over 14 amino acids. Germline V CDR1 and CDR2: SGHNT, YYREEE (reference sequence). V was clipped by 0 bases and J by 4 bases, with 10 bases between them. As DNA, the CDR3 is TGTGCCAGCAGCTTGGACACGGGGGGCACTGAAGCTTTCTTT. Amino acids: CASSLDTGGTEAFF.